Below are 19 T cell receptor beta chains sequenced from a single sample in a study of Graves' ophthalmopathy and Graves' hyperthyroidism. Amplification targeted the TCR beta CDR3 regions, with RNA transcripts as the source material. After a first-round RT-PCR with HTBI primers, a second-round multiplex PCR was run. TCRdb redid the calling of the multiplex PCR reads with MiXCR, one entry per CDR3 protein. The table has about 400,000 distinct CDR3 sequences, around 20% seen once. Specimen: peripheral blood. These receptors were collected from a woman aged 18-29 years with Graves' ophthalmopathy.

This clonotype was observed many times. The chain combines TRBV12-3 or TRBV12-4 with TRBJ2-2; 11 nucleotides align to TRBD2. The CDR3 is 18 amino acids. Trimming cost V 6 bases and J 2 bases; bases outside gene matches: 11. CDR3 residues: CASSPPGLAEPNTGELFF. For the CDR3, the DNA is TGTGCCAGCAGCCCCCCGGGACTAGCGGAACCCAACACCGGGGAGCTGTTTTTT.

This clonotype was picked up many times. An end of the junction does not agree with germline; a read error may underlie this. In nucleotides, the CDR3 is TGTGCCAGCAGTCAGGGGATGAACACTGAAGCTTTCTTT. Translated: CASSQGMNTEAFF. V usage is TRBV4-3 and J usage is TRBJ1-1; D might be TRBD1 (6 bases). The CDR3 sequence is 13 residues long. Germline assignment: CDR1 LGHNA and CDR2 YSLEER.

This clonotype was detected ten times or more. This chain joins TRBV27 and TRBJ1-2; D not resolved. The CDR3 is 13 residues long. The V gene lost 5 bases and the J gene lost 8 bases, with 15 bases spanning the gap. The germline V gene encodes CDR1 MNHEY and CDR2 SMNVEV (reference sequence). The chain's CDR3 is CASSIHPSGGYTF. The CDR3, as DNA: TGTGCCAGCAGTATACACCCGTCAGGCGGCTACACCTTC.

This clonotype was picked up many times. The rearrangement links TRBV7-2 to TRBJ1-1; D call uncertain. This CDR3 is built from 13 residues. The ends were cut back, 5 bases at V and 8 bases at J, with 15 bases in the middle. Germline loops: CDR1 SGHTA, CDR2 FQGNSA. CDR3 bases: TGTGCCAGCAGCGCATTAGCCTCCGCGGAAGCTTTCTTT. Protein sequence: CASSALASAEAFF.

The gene calls are TRBV4-1 and TRBJ2-4; tentatively, D is TRBD2 (6 bases). The germline gives CDR1 MGHRA, CDR2 YSYEKL. Trimming stripped 0 bases from V and 3 bases from J, with 18 bases between. The CDR3 totals 18 residues. The CDR3 region is CASSQDTMVRDFKNIQYF. In DNA, the CDR3 is TGCGCCAGCAGCCAAGATACGATGGTTAGGGACTTCAAAAACATTCAGTACTTC.

V is TRBV24-1 and J is TRBJ2-2; 7 bases fit TRBD1. The CDR3 covers 16 residues. Germline trimming cut 3 bases from V and 1 base from J; bases unmatched to any gene: 4. CDR1 is KGHDR and CDR2 is SFDVKD in the germline V gene. The CDR3 coding sequence is TGTGCCACCAGTGATCGAGACAGGGTGAACACCGGGGAGCTGTTTTTT. Translation: CATSDRDRVNTGELFF.

This clonotype was counted ten times or more. The V and J genes are TRBV6-5 and TRBJ2-5, with 11 bases matching TRBD2. The CDR3 consists of 17 residues. V trimming: 0 bases; J trimming: 4 bases; junction bases outside the gene matches: 7. Germline assignment: CDR1 MNHEY and CDR2 SVGAGI. CDR3 DNA: TGTGCCAGCAGTTACTCCCCACTAGCGGGAGTCGCAGAGACCCAGTACTTC. Protein sequence: CASSYSPLAGVAETQYF.

The chain joins TRBV28 to TRBJ2-5, with 7 bases that match TRBD2. From germline, CDR1 is MDHEN and CDR2 SYDVKM. V shed 3 bases, J shed 5 bases, and the junction held 15 bases outside the gene matches. The CDR3 totals 17 residues. This CDR3 reads CASSLDFFGGGGETQYF. The CDR3 nucleotides read TGTGCCAGCAGTTTGGATTTCTTTGGCGGGGGAGGGGAGACCCAGTACTTC.

This clonotype was seen many times. V is TRBV7-2 and J is TRBJ2-7; 8 positions match TRBD2. This CDR3 is built from 13 residues. Germline V CDR1 and CDR2: SGHTA, FQGNSA. Germline trimming cut 4 bases from V and 6 bases from J; bases unmatched to any gene: 5. CDR3 DNA: TGTGCCAGCAGCTCCAAGCGGGAGACCGAGCAGTACTTC. It codes for CASSSKRETEQYF. Variable domain in full (rest from reference TRBV7-2 and TRBJ2-7): GAGVSQSPSNKVTEKGKDVELRCDPISGHTALYWYRQSLGQGLEFLIYFQGNSAPDKSGLPSDRFSAERTGGSVSTLTIQRTQQEDSAVYLCASSSKRETEQYFGPGTRLTVT.

This clonotype has at least ten counts. The CDR3 sequence is CASTAQSGSYEQYF. Here the CDR3 DNA reads TGTGCCAGCACCGCCCAAAGCGGGAGCTACGAGCAGTACTTC. J is TRBJ2-7 and V is TRBV7-2; TRBD2 matches at 8 bases. The CDR3 sequence is 14 residues long. Germline values: CDR1 SGHTA, CDR2 FQGNSA. With V trimmed by 7 bases and J by 3 bases, 8 bases remained unmatched.

This clonotype was counted many times. CDR3 protein: CASSFSGGEETQYF. CDR3 DNA: TGTGCCAGCAGTTTCTCAGGGGGCGAAGAGACCCAGTACTTC. V gene TRBV28 combines with J gene TRBJ2-5, with 8 bases lining up with TRBD1. Looked up from germline, CDR1 is MDHEN and CDR2 is SYDVKM. The CDR3 totals 14 residues. Germline trimming cut 3 bases from V and 3 bases from J; bases unmatched to any gene: 3.

This clonotype was counted ten times or more. This sequence joins TRBV6-2 or TRBV6-3 and TRBJ2-7; 11 nucleotides match TRBD2. The CDR3 is made up of 17 amino acids. Germline loops: CDR1 MNHEY, CDR2 SVGEGT. V lost 3 bases to trimming and J lost 2 bases; unmatched junction nucleotides: 9. The CDR3: CASSYGLDSGRAYEQYF. The CDR3 DNA reads as TGTGCCAGCAGTTATGGTCTCGATAGCGGGAGGGCCTACGAGCAGTACTTC.

The sample holds many counts of this clonotype. This rearrangement joins TRBV9 to TRBJ1-3; the match to TRBD1 covers 8 bases. Germline V gene data show CDR1 as SGDLS and CDR2 as YYNGEE. The J segment lost 9 bases and the V segment lost 4 bases, leaving 9 bases of the junction unmatched. The CDR3 has 14 residues. This CDR3 reads CASSPTGQVGTIYF. The CDR3 region has the DNA TGTGCCAGCAGCCCTACGGGACAGGTGGGCACCATATATTTT.

Details on this clonotype: A read error may explain this, as a much larger clone is one base away. The gene calls are TRBV7-2 and TRBJ2-2; D gene uncertain. CDR3 length equals 14 residues. The germline V gene encodes CDR1 SGHTA and CDR2 FQGNSA. V was clipped by 6 bases and J by 8 bases, with 16 bases between them. This chain's CDR3 is CASRFLWEIGELFF. The CDR3 coding sequence is TGTGCCAGCAGGTTCTTGTGGGAAATAGGGGAGCTGTTTTTT.

This clonotype was seen at least ten times. The CDR3 DNA reads as TGTGCCAGCAGCTTAGCGCGGGCAGGGGATAGCAATCAGCCCCAGCATTTT. Protein: CASSLARAGDSNQPQHF. The genes are TRBV7-2 and TRBJ1-5; D might be TRBD1 (6 bases). The germline V gene has CDR1 SGHTA and CDR2 FQGNSA. This CDR3 comprises 17 residues. V was pared by 0 bases and J by 0 bases, with 12 bases between.

This clonotype was detected ten times or more. The V and J genes are TRBV12-3 or TRBV12-4 and TRBJ1-1, with a possible D match to TRBD1 (6 bases). V dropped 7 bases and J dropped 0 bases, with 12 bases sitting between them. The CDR3 has 14 residues. The CDR3 is CASTTGQVNTEAFF. Written as DNA, the CDR3 is TGTGCCAGCACTACGGGACAAGTGAACACTGAAGCTTTCTTT.

The table lists this clonotype with many counts. This rearrangement joins TRBV6-5 to TRBJ1-6, with D possibly TRBD1 on 5 matching bases. V was shortened by 0 bases and J by 0 bases, with 12 bases between the two germline ends. Germline CDR1 MNHEY, CDR2 SVGAGI. The CDR3 loop spans 18 amino acids. This CDR3 reads CASSYSLAGSSYNSPLHF. As DNA, the CDR3 is TGTGCCAGCAGTTACTCGCTGGCAGGGAGCTCCTATAATTCACCCCTCCACTTT.

There are many counts of this clonotype. The gene calls are TRBV12-3 or TRBV12-4 and TRBJ1-1; D is perhaps TRBD1 (5 bases). The CDR3 extends over 13 amino acids. Trimming cost V 5 bases and J 7 bases, with 14 bases left between them. In DNA, the CDR3 is TGTGCCAGCAGTCCCCAGGGATGGTTTGAAGCTTTCTTT. Translation gives CASSPQGWFEAFF.

This clonotype came up many times. The CDR3 bases are TGTGCCAGCAGCCTCGACACCCAGAGAGCTTTCTTT. It is translated as CASSLDTQRAFF. The V call is TRBV3-1, the J call TRBJ1-1; no clear D gene. Trimming removed 4 bases at V and 10 bases at J, with 13 bases between. The length of the CDR3 is 12 residues. Per germline, CDR1 LGHDT and CDR2 YNNKEL (reference sequence). The whole variable domain, remainder taken from reference TRBV3-1 and TRBJ1-1, is DTAVSQTPKYLVTQMGNDKSIKCEQNLGHDTMYWYKQDSKKFLKIMFSYNNKELIINETVPNRFSPKSPDKAHLNLHINSLELGDSAVYFCASSLDTQRAFFGQGTRLTVV.